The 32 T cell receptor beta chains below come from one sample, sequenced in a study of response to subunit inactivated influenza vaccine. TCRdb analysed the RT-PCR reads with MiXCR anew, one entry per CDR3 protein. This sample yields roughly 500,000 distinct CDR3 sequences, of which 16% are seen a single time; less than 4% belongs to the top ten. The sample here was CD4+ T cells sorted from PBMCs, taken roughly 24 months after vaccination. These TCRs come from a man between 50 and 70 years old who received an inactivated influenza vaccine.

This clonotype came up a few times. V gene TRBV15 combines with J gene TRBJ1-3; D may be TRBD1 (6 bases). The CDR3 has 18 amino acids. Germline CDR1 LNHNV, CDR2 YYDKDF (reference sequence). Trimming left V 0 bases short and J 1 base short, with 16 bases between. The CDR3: CATSRDHIVQGSGNTIYF. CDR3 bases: TGTGCCACCAGCAGAGATCACATCGTACAGGGATCTGGAAACACCATATATTTT.

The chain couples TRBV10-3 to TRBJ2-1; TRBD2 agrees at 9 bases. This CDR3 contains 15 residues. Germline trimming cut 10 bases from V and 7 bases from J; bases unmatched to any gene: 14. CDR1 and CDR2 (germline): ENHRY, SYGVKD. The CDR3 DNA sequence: TGTGCCACTCACCGCAATAGCGGGAGTGGTAATGAGCAGTTCTTC. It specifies CATHRNSGSGNEQFF.

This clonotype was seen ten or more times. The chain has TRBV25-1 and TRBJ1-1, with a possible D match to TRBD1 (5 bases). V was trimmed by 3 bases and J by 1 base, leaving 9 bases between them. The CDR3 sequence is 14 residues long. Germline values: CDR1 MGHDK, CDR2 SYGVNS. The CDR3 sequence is CASSDAGRNTEAFF. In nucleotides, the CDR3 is TGTGCCAGCAGTGACGCAGGGAGGAACACTGAAGCTTTCTTT.

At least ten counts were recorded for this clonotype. CDR3 region: CSAAGFERVQETQYF. The CDR3 DNA reads as TGCAGTGCAGCGGGTTTTGAGCGGGTCCAAGAGACCCAGTACTTC. This chain joins TRBV20-1 and TRBJ2-5; D might be TRBD2 (6 bases). This CDR3 contains 15 residues. Germline V lookup: CDR1 DFQATT, CDR2 SNEGSKA (reference sequence). Trimming took off 6 bases at V and 1 base at J, with 18 bases between the two ends.

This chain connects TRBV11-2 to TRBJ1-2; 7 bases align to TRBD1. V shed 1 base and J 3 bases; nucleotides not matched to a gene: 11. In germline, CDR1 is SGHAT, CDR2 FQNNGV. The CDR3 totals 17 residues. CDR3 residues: CASSLVSKRQGDYGYTF. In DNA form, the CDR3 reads TGTGCCAGCAGCTTAGTGTCAAAGCGACAGGGTGACTATGGCTACACCTTC.

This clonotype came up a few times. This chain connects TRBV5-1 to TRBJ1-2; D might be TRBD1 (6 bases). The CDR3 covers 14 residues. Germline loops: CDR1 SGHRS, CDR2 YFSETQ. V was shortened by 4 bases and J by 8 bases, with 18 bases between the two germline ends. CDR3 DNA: TGCGCCAGCAGCCTAGACAGGCCTTCGGGGGGCTACACCTTC. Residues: CASSLDRPSGGYTF. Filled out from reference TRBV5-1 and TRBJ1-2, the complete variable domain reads KAGVTQTPRYLIKTRGQQVTLSCSPISGHRSVSWYQQTPGQGLQFLFEYFSETQRNKGNFPGRFSGRQFSNSRSEMNVSTLELGDSALYLCASSLDRPSGGYTFGSGTRLTVV.

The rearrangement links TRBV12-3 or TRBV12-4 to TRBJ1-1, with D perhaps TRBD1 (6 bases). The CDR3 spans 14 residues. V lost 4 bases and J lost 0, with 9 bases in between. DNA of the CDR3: TGTGCCAGCAGTTGGACAGAATTGAACACTGAAGCTTTCTTT. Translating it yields CASSWTELNTEAFF.

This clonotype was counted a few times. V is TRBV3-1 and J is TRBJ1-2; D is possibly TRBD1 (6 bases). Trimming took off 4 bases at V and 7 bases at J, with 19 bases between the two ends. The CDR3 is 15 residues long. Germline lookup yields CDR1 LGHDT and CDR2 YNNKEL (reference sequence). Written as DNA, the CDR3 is TGTGCCAGCAGCCCAGTCGGGCAGGGGCGCGCTGGCTACACCTTC. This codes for CASSPVGQGRAGYTF.

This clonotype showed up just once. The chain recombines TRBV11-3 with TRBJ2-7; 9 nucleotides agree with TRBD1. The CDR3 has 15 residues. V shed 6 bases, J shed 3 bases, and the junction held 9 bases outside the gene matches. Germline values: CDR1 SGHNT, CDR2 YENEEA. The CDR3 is CASSPGTGLNYEQYF. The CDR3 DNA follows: TGTGCCAGCAGTCCCGGGACAGGGCTTAACTACGAGCAGTACTTC. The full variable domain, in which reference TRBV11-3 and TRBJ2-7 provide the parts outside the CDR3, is EAGVVQSPRYKIIEKKQPVAFWCNPISGHNTLYWYLQNLGQGPELLIRYENEEAVDDSQLPKDRFSAERLKGVDSTLKIQPAELGDSAVYLCASSPGTGLNYEQYFGPGTRLTVT.

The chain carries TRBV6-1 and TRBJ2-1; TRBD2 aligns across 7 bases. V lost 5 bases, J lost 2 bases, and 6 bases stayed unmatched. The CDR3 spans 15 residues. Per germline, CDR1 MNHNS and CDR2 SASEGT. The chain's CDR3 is CASSIWEGAYNEQFF. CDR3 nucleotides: TGTGCCAGCAGTATATGGGAGGGAGCCTACAATGAGCAGTTCTTC.

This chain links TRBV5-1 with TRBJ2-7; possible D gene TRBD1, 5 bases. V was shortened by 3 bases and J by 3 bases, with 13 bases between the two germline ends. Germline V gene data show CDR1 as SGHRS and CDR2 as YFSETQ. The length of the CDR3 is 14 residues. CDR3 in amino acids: CASSYDSTRYEQYF. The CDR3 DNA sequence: TGCGCCAGCAGCTACGACAGCACCCGCTACGAGCAGTACTTC.

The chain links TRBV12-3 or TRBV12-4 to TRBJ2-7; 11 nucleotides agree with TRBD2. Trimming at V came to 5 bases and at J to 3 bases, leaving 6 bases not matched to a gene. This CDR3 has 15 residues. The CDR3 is CASSRLAGGHYEQYF. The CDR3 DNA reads TGTGCCAGCAGTCGTCTAGCGGGAGGACACTACGAGCAGTACTTC.

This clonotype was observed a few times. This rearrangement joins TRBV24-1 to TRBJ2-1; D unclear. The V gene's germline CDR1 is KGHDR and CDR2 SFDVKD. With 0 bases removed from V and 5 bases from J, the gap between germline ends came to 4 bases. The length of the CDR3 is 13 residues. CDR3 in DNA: TGTGCCACCAGTGATTTGTACCACAATGAGCAGTTCTTC. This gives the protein CATSDLYHNEQFF.

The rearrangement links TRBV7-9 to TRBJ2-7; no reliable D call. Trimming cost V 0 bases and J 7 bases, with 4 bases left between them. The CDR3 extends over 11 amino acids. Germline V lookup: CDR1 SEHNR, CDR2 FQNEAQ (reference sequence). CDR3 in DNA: TGTGCCAGCAGCTTAGCGGTTGAGCAGTACTTC. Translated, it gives CASSLAVEQYF.

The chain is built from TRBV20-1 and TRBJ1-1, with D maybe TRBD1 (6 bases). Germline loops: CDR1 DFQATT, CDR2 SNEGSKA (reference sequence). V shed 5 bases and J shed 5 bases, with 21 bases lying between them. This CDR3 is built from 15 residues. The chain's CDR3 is CSADPARGRGTEAFF. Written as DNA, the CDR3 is TGCAGTGCTGACCCCGCGCGGGGGCGCGGGACTGAAGCTTTCTTT.

CDR3: CASSRATGNNEQFF. The CDR3 bases are TGTGCCAGCAGCCGTGCGACAGGGAACAATGAGCAGTTCTTC. The chain uses TRBV7-2 and TRBJ2-1; 7 nucleotides align to TRBD1. Germline V gene data show CDR1 as SGHTA and CDR2 as FQGNSA. The CDR3 length is 14 residues. V shed 5 bases, J shed 5 bases, and the junction held 6 bases outside the gene matches.

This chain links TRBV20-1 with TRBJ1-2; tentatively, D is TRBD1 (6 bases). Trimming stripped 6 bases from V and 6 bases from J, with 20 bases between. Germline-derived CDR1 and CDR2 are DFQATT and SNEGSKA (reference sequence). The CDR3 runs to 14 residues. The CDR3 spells CSATGGEGVHGYTF. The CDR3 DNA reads TGCAGTGCGACAGGAGGGGAGGGTGTACATGGCTACACCTTC.

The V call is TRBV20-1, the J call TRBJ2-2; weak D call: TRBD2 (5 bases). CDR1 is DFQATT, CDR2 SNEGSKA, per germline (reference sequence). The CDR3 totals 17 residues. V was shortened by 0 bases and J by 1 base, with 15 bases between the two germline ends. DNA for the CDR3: TGCAGTGCTAGAGATCCCCAACTAGTTGTGAACACCGGGGAGCTGTTTTTT. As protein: CSARDPQLVVNTGELFF.

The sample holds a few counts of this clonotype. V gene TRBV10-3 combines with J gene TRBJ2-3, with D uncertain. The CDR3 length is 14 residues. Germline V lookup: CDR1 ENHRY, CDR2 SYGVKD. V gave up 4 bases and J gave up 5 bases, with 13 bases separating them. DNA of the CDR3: TGTGCCATCAGTGGCCGTCTAGAAGTAGATACGCAGTATTTT. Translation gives CAISGRLEVDTQYF.

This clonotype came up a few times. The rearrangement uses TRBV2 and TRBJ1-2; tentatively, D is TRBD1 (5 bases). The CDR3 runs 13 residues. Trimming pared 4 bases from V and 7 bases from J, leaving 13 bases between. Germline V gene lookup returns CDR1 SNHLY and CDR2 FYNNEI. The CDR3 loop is CASSVQGDTGYTF. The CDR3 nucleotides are TGTGCCAGCAGTGTCCAGGGTGATACTGGCTACACCTTC.

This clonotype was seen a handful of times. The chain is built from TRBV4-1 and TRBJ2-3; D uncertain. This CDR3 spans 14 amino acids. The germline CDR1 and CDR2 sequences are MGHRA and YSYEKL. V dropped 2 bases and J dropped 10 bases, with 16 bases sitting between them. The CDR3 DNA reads TGCGCCAGCAGCCAACCCGGTGGGTCTTGGGCGCAGTATTTT. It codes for CASSQPGGSWAQYF.

CDR3 residues: CASSLGGGNPNTGELFF. The CDR3 bases are TGTGCCAGCAGCTTAGGGGGAGGGAATCCGAACACCGGGGAGCTGTTTTTT. The gene calls are TRBV7-8 and TRBJ2-2, with TRBD2 matching over 7 bases. The CDR3 consists of 17 residues. Germline-derived CDR1 and CDR2 are SGHVS and FQNEAQ. Trimming cost V 1 base and J 0 bases; bases outside gene matches: 5.

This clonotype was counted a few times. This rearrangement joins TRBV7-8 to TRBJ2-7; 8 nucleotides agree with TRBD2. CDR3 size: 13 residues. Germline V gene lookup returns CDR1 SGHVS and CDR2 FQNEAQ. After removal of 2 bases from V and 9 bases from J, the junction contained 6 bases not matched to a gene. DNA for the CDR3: TGTGCCAGCAGCTTAACCCGGGAGGGGGTGCAGTACTTC. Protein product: CASSLTREGVQYF.

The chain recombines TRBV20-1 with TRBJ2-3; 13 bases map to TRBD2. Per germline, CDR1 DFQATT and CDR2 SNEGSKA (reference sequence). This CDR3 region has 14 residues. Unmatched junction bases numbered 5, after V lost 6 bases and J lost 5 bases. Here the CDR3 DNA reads TGCAGTGCCAAGACTAGCGGGAGGCTAGATACGCAGTATTTT. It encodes CSAKTSGRLDTQYF.

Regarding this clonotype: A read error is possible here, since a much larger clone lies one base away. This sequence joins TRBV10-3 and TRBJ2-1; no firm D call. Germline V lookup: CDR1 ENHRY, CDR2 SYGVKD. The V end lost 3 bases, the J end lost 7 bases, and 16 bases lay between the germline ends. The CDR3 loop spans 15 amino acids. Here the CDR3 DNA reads TGTGCCATCAGTGAAAGTTTTACTACCGGGAATGAGCAGTTCTTC. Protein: CAISESFTTGNEQFF.

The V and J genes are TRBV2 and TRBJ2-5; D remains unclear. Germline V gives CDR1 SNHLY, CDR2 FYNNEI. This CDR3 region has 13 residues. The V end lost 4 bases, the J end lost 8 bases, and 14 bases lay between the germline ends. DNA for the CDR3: TGTGCCAGCAGTGTAGATAACAAGAGAACCCAGTACTTC. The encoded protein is CASSVDNKRTQYF.

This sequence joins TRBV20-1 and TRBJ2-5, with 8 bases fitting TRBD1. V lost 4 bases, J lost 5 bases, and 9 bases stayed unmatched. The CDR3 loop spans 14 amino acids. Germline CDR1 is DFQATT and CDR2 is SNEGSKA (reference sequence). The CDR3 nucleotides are TGCAGTGCTACTGGACAGGGAAAGTTTGAGACCCAGTACTTC. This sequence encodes CSATGQGKFETQYF.

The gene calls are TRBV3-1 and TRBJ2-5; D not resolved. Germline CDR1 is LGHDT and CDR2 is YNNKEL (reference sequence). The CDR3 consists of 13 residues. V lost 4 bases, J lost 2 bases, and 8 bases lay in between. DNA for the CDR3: TGTGCCAGCAGCCCTCAGGTACAAGAGACCCAGTACTTC. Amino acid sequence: CASSPQVQETQYF.

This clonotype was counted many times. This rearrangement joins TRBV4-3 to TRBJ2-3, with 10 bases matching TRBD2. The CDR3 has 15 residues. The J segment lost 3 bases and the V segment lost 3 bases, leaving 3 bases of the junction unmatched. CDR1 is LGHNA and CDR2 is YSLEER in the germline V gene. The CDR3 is CASSHELAGTDTQYF. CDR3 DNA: TGCGCCAGCAGCCATGAACTAGCGGGGACAGATACGCAGTATTTT.

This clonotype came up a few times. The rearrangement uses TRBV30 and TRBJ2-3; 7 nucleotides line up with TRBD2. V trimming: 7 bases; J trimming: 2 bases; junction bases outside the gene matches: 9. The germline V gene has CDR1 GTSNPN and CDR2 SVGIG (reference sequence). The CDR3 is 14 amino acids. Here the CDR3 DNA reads TGTGCCTTAGCTTCAGCGGGATTCACAGATACGCAGTATTTT. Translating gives CALASAGFTDTQYF.

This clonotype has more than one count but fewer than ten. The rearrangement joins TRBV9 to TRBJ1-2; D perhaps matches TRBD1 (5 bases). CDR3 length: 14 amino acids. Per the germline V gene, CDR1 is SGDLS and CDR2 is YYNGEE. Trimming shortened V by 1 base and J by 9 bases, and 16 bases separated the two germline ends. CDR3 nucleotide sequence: TGTGCCAGCAGCGTAACCGGGACGGCGGCGCGCTACACCTTC. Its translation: CASSVTGTAARYTF.

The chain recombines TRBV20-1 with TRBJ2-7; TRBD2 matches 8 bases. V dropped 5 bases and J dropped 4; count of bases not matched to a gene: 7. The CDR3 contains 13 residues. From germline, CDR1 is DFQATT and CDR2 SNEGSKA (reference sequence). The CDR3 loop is CSAVSGRSYEQYF. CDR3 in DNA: TGCAGTGCTGTAAGCGGGAGATCGTACGAGCAGTACTTC.